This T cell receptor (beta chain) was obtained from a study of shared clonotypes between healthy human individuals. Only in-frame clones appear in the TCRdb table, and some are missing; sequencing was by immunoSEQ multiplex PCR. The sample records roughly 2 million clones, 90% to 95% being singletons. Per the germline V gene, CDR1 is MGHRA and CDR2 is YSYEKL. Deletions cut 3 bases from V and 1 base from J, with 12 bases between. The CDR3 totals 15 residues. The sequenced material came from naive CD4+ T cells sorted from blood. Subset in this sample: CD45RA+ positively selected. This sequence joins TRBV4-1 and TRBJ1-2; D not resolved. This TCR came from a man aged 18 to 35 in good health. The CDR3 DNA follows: TGCGCCAGCAGCCACCAGATTACCGATAACTATGGCTACACCTTC. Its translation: CASSHQITDNYGYTF.